This is a list of T cell receptor beta chains from one sample in a study of blood T cell repertoires in COVID-19. Assay: immunoSEQ multiplex PCR; the TCRdb copy retains only in-frame clones and omits some. The table has about 60,000 clones, about 86% seen once; the top ten hold about 1.2%. Sequencing was performed on peripheral blood. Receptors were obtained from a man aged 35-49 years with acute or convalescent COVID-19. Each CDR3 is given without its conserved first and last residue.

CDR3aa: ASSWGQNNQPQH
j_gene: TRBJ1-5
v_gene: TRBV28

CDR3aa: ASSHLDRHY
j_gene: TRBJ1-2
v_gene: TRBV3-1/TRBV3-2

CDR3aa: ASSLAPGDTEAF
j_gene: TRBJ1-1
v_gene: TRBV5-1

CDR3aa: ASSGQGNTEAF
j_gene: TRBJ1-1
v_gene: TRBV18

CDR3aa: ASSPPGGPHNEQF
j_gene: TRBJ2-1
v_gene: TRBV19

CDR3aa: ATQGRAWTDNQPQH
j_gene: TRBJ1-5
v_gene: TRBV24-1

CDR3aa: ASSQVYGQNYGYT
j_gene: TRBJ1-2
v_gene: TRBV3-1/TRBV3-2

CDR3aa: ASQAVGGAGELF
j_gene: TRBJ2-2
v_gene: TRBV19

CDR3aa: ASSFPGTDTQY
j_gene: TRBJ2-3
v_gene: TRBV12-3/TRBV12-4

CDR3aa: ASENLLNQPQH
j_gene: TRBJ1-5
v_gene: TRBV6-6

CDR3aa: ASSVLAGEETQY
j_gene: TRBJ2-5
v_gene: TRBV9

CDR3aa: ASSHSRQGYFYGYT
j_gene: TRBJ1-2
v_gene: TRBV4-1

CDR3aa: ASSLTSQGYTEAF
j_gene: TRBJ1-1
v_gene: TRBV7-8

CDR3aa: ASSFSGGRRSYT
j_gene: TRBJ1-2
v_gene: TRBV3-1/TRBV3-2